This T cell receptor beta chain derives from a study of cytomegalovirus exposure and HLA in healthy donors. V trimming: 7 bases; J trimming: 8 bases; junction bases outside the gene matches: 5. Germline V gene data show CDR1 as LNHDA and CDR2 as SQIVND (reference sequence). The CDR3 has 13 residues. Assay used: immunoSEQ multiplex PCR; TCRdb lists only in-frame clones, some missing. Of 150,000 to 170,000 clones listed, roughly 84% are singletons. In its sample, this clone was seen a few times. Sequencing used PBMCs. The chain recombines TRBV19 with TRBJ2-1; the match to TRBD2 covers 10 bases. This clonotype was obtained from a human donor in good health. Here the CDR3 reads CASTTSGRDEQFF. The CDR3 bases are TGTGCCAGTACTACGAGCGGGAGGGATGAGCAGTTCTTC.